These 24 T cell receptor beta chains originate from one sample sequenced in a study of beta chain features in type 1 diabetes. Findings and limits, study-wide: A moderate, significant TCRB CDR3 shortening appeared in type 1 diabetes across four CD4+ subsets.

For these TCRs, the target antigens are not known. cDNA synthesis used the whole RNA isolate, giving expressed TCRB sequences. Clones were sequenced by immunoSEQ multiplex PCR, and TCRdb holds only the in-frame ones, with some missing. The table lists over 200,000 clones, roughly 10% of them singletons. Sequencing input: naive CD4+ T cells from blood. The receptor source for this set is a man between 25 and 39 years old with type 1 diabetes.

This clone has only a few counts. The V call is TRBV2, the J call TRBJ2-1; 11 bases line up with TRBD2. The CDR3 is made up of 17 amino acids. Per the germline V gene, CDR1 is SNHLY and CDR2 is FYNNEI. V trimming: 4 bases; J trimming: 0 bases; junction bases outside the gene matches: 5. CDR3: CASSGLAGGSSYNEQFF. In DNA form, the CDR3 reads TGTGCCAGCAGTGGGCTAGCGGGGGGAAGCTCCTACAATGAGCAGTTCTTC. Complete variable domain (other parts from reference TRBV2 and TRBJ2-1): EPEVTQTPSHQVTQMGQEVILRCVPISNHLYFYWYRQILGQKVEFLVSFYNNEISEKSEIFDDQFSVERPDGSNFTLKIRSTKLEDSAMYFCASSGLAGGSSYNEQFFGPGTRLTVL.

There are a few counts of this clone. The chain uses TRBV4-1 and TRBJ2-3, with TRBD1 identical over 9 bases. The CDR3 length is 16 residues. The germline CDR1 and CDR2 sequences are MGHRA and YSYEKL. V lost 6 bases to trimming and J lost 2 bases; unmatched junction nucleotides: 9. CDR3 protein: CASRRTGTGFTDTQYF. The CDR3 DNA reads TGCGCCAGCAGGCGGACCGGGACAGGGTTCACAGATACGCAGTATTTT.

The genes are TRBV4-3 and TRBJ1-5; 7 bases are shared with TRBD1. The junction had 9 bases not matched to a gene; V was cut back by 0 bases and J by 4 bases. The germline gives CDR1 LGHNA, CDR2 YSLEER. The CDR3 runs 17 residues. The CDR3 loop reads CASSQDLTGQPNQPQHF. CDR3 coding DNA: TGCGCCAGCAGCCAAGACCTGACGGGACAGCCTAATCAGCCCCAGCATTTT.

This clone was detected a few times. This sequence joins TRBV7-6 and TRBJ1-5, with D perhaps TRBD1 (5 bases). The CDR3 has 15 amino acids. The germline CDR1 and CDR2 sequences are SGHVS and FNYEAQ. Trimming removed 8 bases at V and 2 bases at J, with 16 bases between. The CDR3 region has the DNA TGTGCCAGCTCCCCGGGAGGGGTGGGCAATCAGCCCCAGCATTTT. It is translated as CASSPGGVGNQPQHF.

This clone was seen more than once but under ten times. The chain employs TRBV6-6 and TRBJ2-7, with 8 positions matching TRBD2. Germline CDR1 and CDR2: MNHNY and SVGAGI (reference sequence). V shed 6 bases, J shed 7 bases, and the junction held 11 bases outside the gene matches. This CDR3 is 14 amino acids long. CDR3 nucleotides: TGTGCCAGCAGGGAATCTACCGGGAGGGTGGAGCAGTACTTC. It encodes CASRESTGRVEQYF.

The V call is TRBV28, the J call TRBJ2-1, with D possibly matching TRBD2 (5 bases). V lost 5 bases and J lost 13, with 12 bases in between. Germline assignment: CDR1 MDHEN and CDR2 SYDVKM. CDR3 length equals 11 residues. The chain's CDR3 is CASSLPGLQFF. DNA for the CDR3: TGTGCCAGCAGTCTACCGGGGTTACAGTTCTTC.

This clone was counted a few times. V and J are TRBV9 and TRBJ2-1; no definite D call. Trimming removed 3 bases at V and 7 bases at J, with 14 bases between. CDR3 length: 14 amino acids. Germline V lookup: CDR1 SGDLS, CDR2 YYNGEE. The CDR3 DNA sequence: TGTGCCAGCAGCGAGACCATGACATTGAATGAGCAGTTCTTC. Its translation: CASSETMTLNEQFF.

This clone was detected only a few times. The V and J genes are TRBV29-1 and TRBJ2-7; TRBD2 agrees at 7 bases. This CDR3 has 13 residues. Trimming took 6 bases from V and 3 from J; bases not matched to a gene: 8. Germline CDR1 reads SQVTM; CDR2 reads ANQGSEA. CDR3 amino acids: CSVGGSGIYEQYF. The CDR3 coding sequence is TGCAGCGTGGGAGGGTCGGGTATCTACGAGCAGTACTTC.

J is TRBJ2-1 and V is TRBV7-2, with 10 bases that match TRBD2. Trimming at V came to 2 bases and at J to 8 bases, leaving 3 bases not matched to a gene. CDR3 length: 14 amino acids. The germline CDR1 and CDR2 sequences are SGHTA and FQGNSA. CDR3 nucleotides: TGTGCCAGCAGCTTAAGCGGGGGGGCCTATGAGCAGTTCTTC. As protein: CASSLSGGAYEQFF.

The chain couples TRBV7-2 to TRBJ2-3, with a weak D call TRBD1 (5 bases). This CDR3 comprises 14 residues. Trimming left V 6 bases short and J 7 bases short, with 17 bases between. Germline V gene data show CDR1 as SGHTA and CDR2 as FQGNSA. The CDR3 sequence is CASSSPPRGNTQYF. CDR3 DNA sequence: TGTGCCAGCAGTTCACCGCCTAGGGGTAATACGCAGTATTTT.

The J gene is TRBJ2-7, the V gene TRBV7-3, with 11 bases matching TRBD2. The CDR3 spans 14 residues. J gave up 7 bases and V 3 bases, and 5 bases lay outside the gene matches. Germline V gene lookup returns CDR1 SGHTA and CDR2 FQGTGA. CDR3 protein: CASSLTSGANEQYF. The CDR3 DNA is TGTGCCAGCAGCTTGACTAGCGGGGCTAATGAGCAGTACTTC.

The chain has TRBV5-4 and TRBJ2-3, with a possible D match to TRBD2 (6 bases). V was shortened by 4 bases and J by 7 bases, with 16 bases between the two germline ends. This CDR3 is built from 14 residues. The germline V gene encodes CDR1 SGHNT and CDR2 YYREEE (reference sequence). The CDR3 bases are TGTGCCAGCAGCCAAGCGGGCAGGGCCAATACGCAGTATTTT. It is translated as CASSQAGRANTQYF. The whole variable domain, remainder taken from reference TRBV5-4 and TRBJ2-3, is ETGVTQSPTHLIKTRGQQVTLRCSSQSGHNTVSWYQQALGQGPQFIFQYYREEENGRGNFPPRFSGLQFPNYSSELNVNALELDDSALYLCASSQAGRANTQYFGPGTRLTVL.

This clone has only a few counts. The chain recombines TRBV6-5 with TRBJ1-2, with no clear D. The CDR3 is made up of 12 amino acids. Germline V gene sequence: CDR1 MNHEY, CDR2 SVGAGI. The V end was cut by 7 bases, the J end by 2 bases, with 8 bases between. The CDR3 loop is CASTTGNYGYTF. DNA for the CDR3: TGTGCCAGCACTACGGGGAACTATGGCTACACCTTC.

This clone was observed a handful of times. The gene calls are TRBV2 and TRBJ2-2; 12 nucleotides align to TRBD2. CDR1 is SNHLY and CDR2 is FYNNEI in the germline V gene. CDR3 length: 15 residues. V was clipped by 8 bases and J by 3 bases; unmatched bases: 4. The CDR3 region has the DNA TGTGCCAGCTACCTAGCGGGGGGGCACACCGGGGAGCTGTTTTTT. It codes for CASYLAGGHTGELFF.

This clone was seen a few times. This chain uses TRBV23-1 with TRBJ2-5, with TRBD1 identical over 9 bases. TRBV23-1 is placed among ORFs of uncertain function. Trimming removed 10 bases from V and 3 bases from J; junction bases left unmatched: 18. The CDR3 runs to 17 residues. The CDR3 region has the DNA TGCGCCAACCGGACAGGGGAAAATGAGGCCGAGAAAGAGACCCAGTACTTC. Protein sequence: CANRTGENEAEKETQYF.

The rearrangement uses TRBV7-6 and TRBJ2-7, with D perhaps matching TRBD1 (5 bases). CDR3 length: 19 residues. Germline CDR1 and CDR2: SGHVS and FNYEAQ. Trimming stripped 2 bases from V and 2 bases from J, with 25 bases between. Here the CDR3 reads CASSLKSRYGDSVPYEQYF. CDR3 sequence (DNA): TGTGCCAGCAGCTTAAAGTCCCGGTATGGAGACAGTGTTCCCTACGAGCAGTACTTC.

The chain uses TRBV27 and TRBJ1-2, with 7 bases aligning to TRBD1. V shed 5 bases, J shed 3 bases, and the junction held 0 bases outside the gene matches. Germline lookup yields CDR1 MNHEY and CDR2 SMNVEV (reference sequence). This CDR3 has 12 residues. The CDR3 region is CASSTGDYGYTF. Here the CDR3 DNA reads TGTGCCAGCAGTACAGGGGACTATGGCTACACCTTC.

The chain joins TRBV4-1 to TRBJ2-2; D unresolved. This CDR3 is 14 amino acids long. V was shortened by 1 base and J by 8 bases, with 11 bases between the two germline ends. CDR1 and CDR2 (germline): MGHRA, YSYEKL. This chain's CDR3 is CASSQVIQSGELFF. CDR3 nucleotide sequence: TGCGCCAGCAGCCAAGTTATTCAGTCGGGGGAGCTGTTTTTT.

The chain links TRBV11-2 to TRBJ2-3; 7 nucleotides align to TRBD2. The V segment lost 3 bases and the J segment 2 bases; nucleotides outside the gene matches: 5. CDR1 is SGHAT, CDR2 FQNNGV, per germline. CDR3 size: 15 residues. This CDR3 is CASSFSRGVTDTQYF. The CDR3 DNA sequence: TGTGCCAGCAGCTTCTCCCGGGGGGTCACAGATACGCAGTATTTT.

The rearrangement joins TRBV7-2 to TRBJ1-2; 9 bases align to TRBD1. The CDR3 spans 12 residues. V lost 5 bases to trimming and J lost 8 bases; unmatched junction nucleotides: 3. Looked up from germline, CDR1 is SGHTA and CDR2 is FQGNSA. CDR3 in DNA: TGTGCCAGCAGCGGGACAGGGACAGGCTACACCTTC. It yields the protein CASSGTGTGYTF. Together with reference TRBV7-2 and TRBJ1-2, the CDR3 gives the full variable domain: GAGVSQSPSNKVTEKGKDVELRCDPISGHTALYWYRQSLGQGLEFLIYFQGNSAPDKSGLPSDRFSAERTGGSVSTLTIQRTQQEDSAVYLCASSGTGTGYTFGSGTRLTVV.

This clone has only a few counts. The gene calls are TRBV2 and TRBJ1-6; 7 bases are shared with TRBD1. Germline V gene lookup returns CDR1 SNHLY and CDR2 FYNNEI. V was clipped by 8 bases and J by 9 bases; unmatched bases: 7. This CDR3 contains 13 residues. The DNA of the CDR3 is TGTGCCAGCGAACAGGGGAATGCTTCACCCCTCCACTTT. The encoded protein is CASEQGNASPLHF.

This rearrangement joins TRBV4-2 to TRBJ2-7, with TRBD1 as a possible D gene (6 bases). Germline CDR1 is LGHNA and CDR2 is YNFKEQ. V dropped 1 base and J dropped 1 base, with 23 bases sitting between them. The CDR3 is 19 residues long. The DNA for the CDR3 is TGTGCCAGCAGCCAAGGACTCGCGAGTGGGTGGGGACAATCCTACGAGCAGTACTTC. Its translation: CASSQGLASGWGQSYEQYF.

This clone was observed a handful of times. V is TRBV7-2 and J is TRBJ1-1; D gene unclear. Trimming removed 5 bases from V and 1 base from J, with 8 bases in between. The CDR3 length is 13 residues. Germline lookup yields CDR1 SGHTA and CDR2 FQGNSA. CDR3 protein: CASSAIRNTEAFF. The DNA for the CDR3 is TGTGCCAGCAGCGCGATAAGGAACACTGAAGCTTTCTTT.

This clone appeared a few times. The chain is built from TRBV19 and TRBJ2-5; TRBD2 is a possible D gene (6 bases). The CDR3 is 15 amino acids. Germline V CDR1 and CDR2: LNHDA, SQIVND (reference sequence). V gave up 2 bases and J gave up 6 bases, with 16 bases separating them. CDR3 amino acids: CASSINGRDWKTQYF. In nucleotides, the CDR3 is TGTGCCAGTAGTATAAACGGCAGGGACTGGAAGACCCAGTACTTC.